These 24 T cell receptor beta chains came from one sample sequenced in a study of CXCR3-negative and CXCR3-positive naive CD8 T cells. The study's findings and limits: Higher TRB CDR3 hydrophobicity marked CXCR3-positive naive cells relative to CXCR3-negative naive cells.

In preparing the TRB cDNA libraries, 5' RACE with UMI labels was used. TCRdb reanalyzed the 5' RACE reads and collapses them to one entry per CDR3 protein, without DNA. This table lists about 53,000 distinct CDR3 sequences. Their specific antigens are unknown. The sequenced sample consisted of naive CXCR3+ CD8+ T cells from blood. Subset indicated: CD45RO-CCR7+CD27+CD95- naive CD8+ T cells expressing CXCR3 (TNR3+). These receptors all come from a human donor in good health. Some clones in this sample may be carry-over from other donors' samples.

V gene TRBV29-1 combines with J gene TRBJ1-1. The germline CDR1 and CDR2 sequences are SQVTM and ANQGSEA. The CDR3 runs to 13 residues. The CDR3 region is CSVVAVLNTEAFF.

CDR3 protein: CASSLAGGTGTEAFF. This chain uses TRBV7-2 with TRBJ1-1. CDR3 length equals 15 residues. Looked up from germline, CDR1 is SGHTA and CDR2 is FQGNSA.

The chain carries TRBV4-1 and TRBJ2-1. CDR1 MGHRA and CDR2 YSYEKL come from the germline V gene. This CDR3 comprises 16 residues. Here the CDR3 reads CASSQDQVDSYNEQFF.

V gene TRBV7-9 combines with J gene TRBJ2-7; TCRdb picks TRBD1, but there is no DNA to check that call. Germline-derived CDR1 and CDR2 are SEHNR and FQNEAQ (reference sequence). This CDR3 has 14 amino acids. The CDR3 is CASSRGGGVYEQYF.

The chain is built from TRBV7-8 and TRBJ2-7; TCRdb's D gene call, TRBD2, goes unchecked for lack of DNA. CDR1 and CDR2 (germline): SGHVS, FQNEAQ. This CDR3 is 14 amino acids long. This chain's CDR3 is CASSLASGDYEQYF. Full variable domain (remainder filled in from reference TRBV7-8 and TRBJ2-7): GAGVSQSPRYKVAKRGQDVALRCDPISGHVSLFWYQQALGQGPEFLTYFQNEAQLDKSGLPSDRFFAERPEGSVSTLKIQRTQQEDSAVYLCASSLASGDYEQYFGPGTRLTVT.

This chain connects TRBV7-9 to TRBJ2-7; the D call from TCRdb, TRBD1, cannot be confirmed without DNA. Germline V lookup: CDR1 SEHNR, CDR2 FQNEAQ (reference sequence). The CDR3 is 15 amino acids. CDR3 residues: CASSFPAGQSYEQYF.

V gene TRBV7-3 combines with J gene TRBJ2-1; TCRdb returns TRBD1, unconfirmable since there is no DNA. CDR3 size: 13 residues. Germline CDR1 SGHTA, CDR2 FQGTGA. The CDR3 is CASSFGGTYEQYF. The complete variable domain, with remaining parts taken from reference TRBV7-3 and TRBJ2-1, reads GAGVSQTPSNKVTEKGKYVELRCDPISGHTALYWYRQSLGQGPEFLIYFQGTGAADDSGLPNDRFFAVRPEGSVSTLKIQRTERGDSAVYLCASSFGGTYEQYFGPGTRLTVL.

V is TRBV7-7 and J is TRBJ1-4. The CDR3 loop spans 13 amino acids. Germline lookup yields CDR1 SSHAT and CDR2 FNYEAQ (reference sequence). The CDR3 is CASSLGGTEKLFF. The full variable domain, rest sourced from reference TRBV7-7 and TRBJ1-4, is GAGVSQSPRYKVTKRGQDVTLRCDPISSHATLYWYQQALGQGPEFLTYFNYEAQPDKSGLPSDRFSAERPEGSISTLTIQRTEQRDSAMYRCASSLGGTEKLFFGSGTQLSVL.

The V call is TRBV29-1, the J call TRBJ2-7; TCRdb designates TRBD1, a call that cannot be tested without DNA. The CDR3 totals 11 residues. Germline CDR1 is SQVTM and CDR2 is ANQGSEA. The CDR3: CSAQGSYEQYF.

V gene TRBV11-2 combines with J gene TRBJ2-5; there is no DNA to check the TCRdb D call of TRBD1. CDR3 length equals 16 residues. In germline, CDR1 is SGHAT, CDR2 FQNNGV. This chain's CDR3 is CASSQGVGGQQETQYF.

The chain combines TRBV7-6 with TRBJ2-7; TCRdb's D call, TRBD2, is unchecked because there is no DNA. The CDR3 has 15 amino acids. The germline V gene has CDR1 SGHVS and CDR2 FNYEAQ. The CDR3 spells CASSGLAGDTYEQYF.

The CDR3 loop reads CSEMRASPYEQFF. This sequence joins TRBV29-1 and TRBJ2-1; as DNA is missing, the TRBD2 call by TCRdb cannot be tested. Germline V gene sequence: CDR1 SQVTM, CDR2 ANQGSEA. This CDR3 contains 13 residues.

The J gene is TRBJ2-1, the V gene TRBV7-3; the TCRdb call, TRBD2, lacks DNA for checking. The CDR3 runs 14 residues. CDR1 and CDR2 (germline): SGHTA, FQGTGA. The CDR3 loop reads CASSPGLAPNEQFF.

V usage is TRBV14 and J usage is TRBJ2-2. Germline-derived CDR1 and CDR2 are SGHDN and FVKESK. The CDR3 contains 14 residues. The chain's CDR3 is CASSPLMETGELFF.

The chain links TRBV7-2 to TRBJ1-5. The germline gives CDR1 SGHTA, CDR2 FQGNSA. The CDR3 contains 15 residues. The CDR3 region is CASSLTAYSNQPQHF.

V gene TRBV5-5 combines with J gene TRBJ2-7. Germline values: CDR1 SGHKS, CDR2 YYEKEE (reference sequence). The CDR3 contains 14 residues. CDR3 protein: CASSLLGHHYEQYF. The full variable domain, with the rest looked up from reference TRBV5-5 and TRBJ2-7, is DAGVTQSPTHLIKTRGQQVTLRCSPISGHKSVSWYQQVLGQGPQFIFQYYEKEERGRGNFPDRFSARQFPNYSSELNVNALLLGDSALYLCASSLLGHHYEQYFGPGTRLTVT.

This chain's CDR3 is CASSTDRVKNTEAFF. The chain joins TRBV2 to TRBJ1-1; lacking DNA, the TRBD1 call made by TCRdb goes unchecked. Germline CDR1 is SNHLY and CDR2 is FYNNEI. CDR3 size: 15 residues.

The genes are TRBV7-9 and TRBJ1-4. This CDR3 spans 14 amino acids. CDR1 and CDR2 (germline): SEHNR, FQNEAQ (reference sequence). This CDR3 reads CASSSSWGNEKLFF.

J is TRBJ2-1 and V is TRBV19; TCRdb outputs TRBD1, but without DNA this stays unchecked. This CDR3 region has 14 residues. CDR1 is LNHDA and CDR2 is SQIVND in the germline V gene (reference sequence). Here the CDR3 reads CASSTGQGGDEQFF.

The chain recombines TRBV14 with TRBJ2-4. Germline V gene lookup returns CDR1 SGHDN and CDR2 FVKESK. The CDR3 has 17 residues. CDR3 amino acids: CASSQDFGVRAKNIQYF. The variable domain in full, with the rest retrieved from reference TRBV14 and TRBJ2-4, is EAGVTQFPSHSVIEKGQTVTLRCDPISGHDNLYWYRRVMGKEIKFLLHFVKESKQDESGMPNNRFLAERTGGTYSTLKVQPAELEDSGVYFCASSQDFGVRAKNIQYFGAGTRLSVL.

The chain employs TRBV20-1 and TRBJ2-7. The CDR3 loop spans 13 amino acids. Germline loops: CDR1 DFQATT, CDR2 SNEGSKA (reference sequence). The chain's CDR3 is CSARGSVDYEQYF.

The rearrangement uses TRBV5-1 and TRBJ2-3. The CDR3 contains 15 residues. Germline CDR1 and CDR2: SGHRS and YFSETQ. The chain's CDR3 is CASSFGVLATDTQYF. The variable domain in full, with the rest retrieved from reference TRBV5-1 and TRBJ2-3, is KAGVTQTPRYLIKTRGQQVTLSCSPISGHRSVSWYQQTPGQGLQFLFEYFSETQRNKGNFPGRFSGRQFSNSRSEMNVSTLELGDSALYLCASSFGVLATDTQYFGPGTRLTVL.

The J gene is TRBJ1-1, the V gene TRBV15; TCRdb indicates TRBD1, and absent DNA this call remains unverified. Germline-derived CDR1 and CDR2 are LNHNV and YYDKDF (reference sequence). The CDR3 has 13 amino acids. The CDR3 spells CATSRVDRGRAFF.

The V gene is TRBV24-1, the J gene TRBJ2-2. This CDR3 contains 12 residues. Germline assignment: CDR1 KGHDR and CDR2 SFDVKD. This CDR3 is CATGVGTGELFF.